The 22 T cell receptor beta chains reported below all come from one sample, sequenced in a study of tumor-infiltrating lymphocytes in oesophageal squamous cell carcinoma. TCRdb re-analysed the PCR reads in MiXCR, keeping a single row per CDR3 protein. The sample shows 18,000 or so distinct CDR3 sequences, nearly 45% of them seen only once. Material: esophageal tumor tissue. The receptors shown here come from a male donor with esophageal squamous cell carcinoma.

This clonotype was counted only a few times. A read error is possible here, since a much larger clone lies one base away. The V call is TRBV10-1, the J call TRBJ2-7, with D unresolved. Trimming removed 3 bases from V and 7 bases from J, with 13 bases in between. The length of the CDR3 is 13 residues. Germline V gives CDR1 WNHNN, CDR2 SYGVQD (reference sequence). CDR3 in amino acids: CASSEILSNEQYF. The CDR3 DNA sequence: TGCGCCAGCAGTGAAATTTTATCCAATGAGCAGTACTTC.

This clonotype was observed at least ten times. The chain combines TRBV12-3 or TRBV12-4 with TRBJ2-1; 13 bases match TRBD2. With V trimmed by 5 bases and J by 7 bases, 5 bases remained unmatched. The CDR3 has 15 amino acids. The CDR3 region is CASSPGTSGTNEQFF. CDR3 sequence (DNA): TGTGCCAGCAGTCCCGGGACTAGCGGGACGAATGAGCAGTTCTTC.

This clonotype was observed at least ten times. The chain couples TRBV5-8 to TRBJ2-3; D uncertain. V was pared by 1 base and J by 0 bases, with 6 bases between. The CDR3 length is 14 residues. Germline V gene sequence: CDR1 SGHTS, CDR2 YDEGEE. The CDR3 nucleotides read TGTGCCAGCAGCTTGCAACCGAGCACAGATACGCAGTATTTT. Translation gives CASSLQPSTDTQYF.

This clonotype was detected ten times or more. The gene calls are TRBV27 and TRBJ2-7; TRBD2 agrees at 8 bases. Trimming at V came to 4 bases and at J to 2 bases, leaving 4 bases not matched to a gene. The CDR3 contains 14 residues. CDR1 and CDR2 from the germline V gene are MNHEY and SMNVEV (reference sequence). CDR3: CASSSGTRAYEQYF. DNA for the CDR3: TGTGCCAGCAGTTCAGGGACTAGGGCCTACGAGCAGTACTTC.

This clonotype appeared many times. This chain links TRBV18 with TRBJ2-7; 13 bases align to TRBD2. The CDR3 covers 15 residues. Germline CDR1 KGHSH, CDR2 LQKENI. V lost 5 bases to trimming and J lost 5 bases; unmatched junction nucleotides: 6. CDR3 region: CASSTGLAGVHEQYF. CDR3 in DNA: TGTGCCAGCTCAACAGGACTAGCGGGAGTCCACGAGCAGTACTTC. Full variable domain (outside the CDR3, taken from reference TRBV18 and TRBJ2-7): NAGVMQNPRHLVRRRGQEARLRCSPMKGHSHVYWYRQLPEEGLKFMVYLQKENIIDESGMPKERFSAEFPKEGPSILRIQQVVRGDSAAYFCASSTGLAGVHEQYFGPGTRLTVT.

The chain recombines TRBV10-2 with TRBJ2-5; D might be TRBD2 (6 bases). V lost 6 bases and J 1 base, leaving 12 bases between the germline ends. The CDR3 is 14 amino acids. The V gene's germline CDR1 is WSHSY and CDR2 SAAADI. In nucleotides, the CDR3 is TGCGCCAGCAGCCTAGCGACCGGCCAAGAGACCCAGTACTTC. It encodes CASSLATGQETQYF.

The chain combines TRBV7-2 with TRBJ1-4; D is possibly TRBD1 (6 bases). The CDR3 has 15 residues. Trimming cost V 7 bases and J 7 bases, with 19 bases left between them. Germline V gene lookup returns CDR1 SGHTA and CDR2 FQGNSA. CDR3 nucleotides: TGTGCCAGCAACAAGGAGGGGGTCAATGGTGAAAAACTGTTTTTT. This translates into CASNKEGVNGEKLFF.

The rearrangement links TRBV10-2 to TRBJ1-1; the D is unclear. Matching the DNA end better, TRBJ2-5 makes the J call doubtful. The CDR3 loop spans 14 amino acids. Germline V CDR1 and CDR2: WSHSY, SAAADI. Written as DNA, the CDR3 is TGCGCCAGCAGTGAGTCGATGGGCGGAGAGACCCAGTACTTC. Amino acid sequence: CASSESMGGETQYF.

This clonotype was detected many times. V and J are TRBV10-3 and TRBJ2-3; 7 bases are a match to TRBD2. V lost 0 bases and J lost 3; bases outside the gene matches: 6. The CDR3 is 16 residues long. Germline CDR1 is ENHRY and CDR2 is SYGVKD. CDR3 bases: TGTGCCATCAGTGAGTCGGCGGGGGTGGTAACAGATACGCAGTATTTT. This gives the protein CAISESAGVVTDTQYF.

The chain is built from TRBV27 and TRBJ2-1; the D gene is possibly TRBD1 (6 bases). V dropped 8 bases and J dropped 4 bases, with 18 bases sitting between them. Germline V CDR1 and CDR2: MNHEY, SMNVEV (reference sequence). CDR3 length equals 15 residues. The CDR3 bases are TGTGCCAGCCGACTTTTCGGACAGACGTACAATGAGCAGTTCTTC. This gives the protein CASRLFGQTYNEQFF.

The rearrangement links TRBV7-9 to TRBJ2-2; maybe TRBD2 (6 bases). V was clipped by 0 bases and J by 7 bases, with 12 bases between them. The CDR3 has 15 residues. Germline V gene sequence: CDR1 SEHNR, CDR2 FQNEAQ (reference sequence). CDR3: CASSLAAGTGGELFF. Written as DNA, the CDR3 is TGTGCCAGCAGCTTAGCGGCGGGGACGGGCGGGGAGCTGTTTTTT.

This clonotype is termed medium-sized. The rearrangement joins TRBV7-8 to TRBJ2-7; D is ambiguous. This CDR3 spans 14 amino acids. Trimming took 5 bases from V and 3 from J, leaving 14 bases between them. CDR1 and CDR2 (germline): SGHVS, FQNEAQ. CDR3 residues: CASSPGLDGYEQYF. The DNA of the CDR3 is TGTGCCAGCAGCCCCGGGCTGGATGGCTACGAGCAGTACTTC. The variable domain in full, completed from reference TRBV7-8 and TRBJ2-7, reads GAGVSQSPRYKVAKRGQDVALRCDPISGHVSLFWYQQALGQGPEFLTYFQNEAQLDKSGLPSDRFFAERPEGSVSTLKIQRTQQEDSAVYLCASSPGLDGYEQYFGPGTRLTVT.

At least ten counts were recorded for this clonotype. CDR3 bases: TGTGCCAGCAGCTTGGTCCAGGGGGGCTACGAGCAGTACTTC. Its protein is CASSLVQGGYEQYF. This chain joins TRBV5-6 and TRBJ2-7; TRBD1 is a possible D gene (7 bases). Trimming removed 0 bases at V and 3 bases at J, with 10 bases between. Germline lookup yields CDR1 SGHDT and CDR2 YYEEEE. The CDR3 totals 14 residues.

This clonotype was found a few times. It may be a read error: a sequence one base away is much more abundant. The gene calls are TRBV6-2 or TRBV6-3 and TRBJ2-3; 15 bases are a match to TRBD2. TRBJ2-1 matches the DNA end more closely, so the J call is doubtful. Germline V gene lookup returns CDR1 MNHEY and CDR2 SVGEGT. The length of the CDR3 is 20 residues. DNA of the CDR3: TGTGCCAGCAGTTACGGCCCCGGACTAGCGGGAGGGCTCCCCCCCTACGAGCAGTTCTTC. Translation gives CASSYGPGLAGGLPPYEQFF.

In its sample, this clonotype ranks as medium-sized. V gene TRBV7-2 combines with J gene TRBJ2-3, with 11 bases aligning to TRBD2. Trimming took 5 bases from V and 5 from J; bases not matched to a gene: 15. The CDR3 length is 18 residues. Germline V CDR1 and CDR2: SGHTA, FQGNSA. CDR3 in DNA: TGTGCCAGCAGCAAGCAGGGGTCGGGACTAGCGGTCGGAGATACGCAGTATTTT. Residues: CASSKQGSGLAVGDTQYF.

This chain connects TRBV7-3 to TRBJ2-5; 10 nucleotides agree with TRBD2. Germline CDR1 reads SGHTA; CDR2 reads FQGTGA. V dropped 5 bases and J dropped 4; count of bases not matched to a gene: 7. CDR3 length: 15 residues. CDR3 residues: CASSTLAGVGETQYF. CDR3 nucleotides: TGTGCCAGCAGCACTCTAGCGGGAGTCGGAGAGACCCAGTACTTC.

This CDR3 is CASSYSSTRGSDEQYF. CDR3 bases: TGTGCCAGCAGTTACTCGTCGACGAGGGGTTCGGACGAGCAGTACTTC. The chain joins TRBV6-6 to TRBJ2-5; D is perhaps TRBD1 or TRBD2 (5 bases each). The J call may be wrong; the DNA end is better matched by TRBJ2-7. This CDR3 comprises 16 residues. Germline V gene sequence: CDR1 MNHNY, CDR2 SVGAGI (reference sequence).

This chain joins TRBV12-3 or TRBV12-4 and TRBJ2-7; 9 positions agree with TRBD2. V lost 6 bases and J lost 3; bases outside the gene matches: 6. The CDR3 has 14 amino acids. The CDR3 is CASSPETSGYEQYF. The DNA for the CDR3 is TGTGCCAGCAGCCCCGAGACTAGCGGCTACGAGCAGTACTTC.

J is TRBJ2-7 and V is TRBV7-8; D gene ambiguous. The V gene lost 1 base and the J gene lost 3 bases, with 10 bases spanning the gap. The CDR3 loop spans 14 amino acids. Germline CDR1 SGHVS, CDR2 FQNEAQ. Here the CDR3 DNA reads TGTGCCAGCAGCTTAGTAATAGGGCTCTACGAGCAGTACTTC. This encodes CASSLVIGLYEQYF.

The chain is built from TRBV11-3 and TRBJ2-5; D ambiguous. Trimming left V 3 bases short and J 5 bases short, with 7 bases between. Germline V lookup: CDR1 SGHNT, CDR2 YENEEA. The CDR3 loop spans 12 amino acids. In DNA, the CDR3 is TGTGCCAGCAGCTTTACCCGTGAGACCCAGTACTTC. It is translated as CASSFTRETQYF.

This clonotype qualifies as medium-sized. The chain carries TRBV7-3 and TRBJ1-1; the D gene is possibly TRBD1 (6 bases). In germline, CDR1 is SGHTA, CDR2 FQGTGA. Trimming took 2 bases from V and 4 from J, leaving 8 bases between them. The CDR3 is 13 residues long. CDR3 DNA sequence: TGTGCCAGCAGCTTAGACAGGCTCACTGAAGCTTTCTTT. This encodes CASSLDRLTEAFF. The whole variable domain, remainder taken from reference TRBV7-3 and TRBJ1-1, is GAGVSQTPSNKVTEKGKYVELRCDPISGHTALYWYRQSLGQGPEFLIYFQGTGAADDSGLPNDRFFAVRPEGSVSTLKIQRTERGDSAVYLCASSLDRLTEAFFGQGTRLTVV.

V usage is TRBV7-2 and J usage is TRBJ2-3, with 11 bases lining up with TRBD2. From germline, CDR1 is SGHTA and CDR2 FQGNSA. Trimming took 5 bases from V and 6 from J; bases not matched to a gene: 4. The CDR3 extends over 14 amino acids. The CDR3 coding sequence is TGTGCCAGCAGCCGACTAGCGGGATCTGATACGCAGTATTTT. Protein sequence: CASSRLAGSDTQYF.